The sequence of this T cell receptor (beta chain) was determined in a study of sequential checkpoint blockade in melanoma. General study points: Response in arm A was associated with pretreatment TIL clonality.

TCRdb's copy holds only in-frame clones and misses some; the assay was immunoSEQ multiplex PCR. The table records over 10,000 clones, 20% to 25% of them present only once. This clone was seen more than once but under ten times. Its antigen is not known. The treatment was: randomized to nivolumab then ipilimumab (arm A) or the reverse (arm B). None of the patients previously received DNA-damaging chemotherapy. The sequencing used tumor tissue (inferred from file names), collected from a patient given nivolumab and ipilimumab in sequence. This clonotype was sampled from a human donor with melanoma.

The CDR3 region is CASSDGGANTEAFF. For the CDR3, the DNA is TGTGCCAGTTCGGACGGGGGGGCGAACACTGAAGCTTTCTTT. The chain is built from TRBV9 and TRBJ1-1, with D perhaps matching TRBD1 (6 bases). This CDR3 has 14 residues. CDR1 and CDR2 from the germline V gene are SGDLS and YYNGEE. V was trimmed by 8 bases and J by 1 base, leaving 15 bases between them.